This T cell receptor beta chain came from a study of blood T cells in healthy people across ages. A second roughly 6 to 11 cycle PCR used barcoded and J-beta primers. Each CDR3 protein is one row after TCRdb ran MiXCR on the 5' RACE reads. The table includes 1.2 million to 1.5 million distinct CDR3 sequences, approximately 60% detected once. This clonotype has just a few counts. This TCR came from a man aged 18-30 years in good health. Material: blood.

DNA for the CDR3: TGCAGCGTTCTACAGGGGGCGAGCAATCAGCCCCAGCATTTT. It is translated as CSVLQGASNQPQHF. The chain couples TRBV29-1 to TRBJ1-5, with TRBD1 matching 9 bases. The germline CDR1 and CDR2 sequences are SQVTM and ANQGSEA. The CDR3 length is 14 residues. Trimming removed 5 bases from V and 1 base from J; junction bases left unmatched: 3.